This T cell receptor (beta chain) was found in a study of siplizumab effects on memory and regulatory T cells. This clone came up once. The CDR3 covers 14 residues. CDR1 and CDR2 (germline): SGHNT, YYREEE (reference sequence). Trimming pared 0 bases from V and 1 base from J, leaving 8 bases between. TCRdb's table, derived via immunoSEQ multiplex PCR, lists solely in-frame clones and lacks some. Among more than 50,000 clones, approximately 93% were seen once, and the ten largest hold about 40%. This TCR was sampled from a human donor in good health. This chain joins TRBV5-4 and TRBJ2-7; D unclear. Sequenced material: CD8+ T cells sorted from blood. The CDR3 DNA is TGTGCCAGCAGCTTGGGAATTGGATCCTACGAGCAGTACTTC. Protein sequence: CASSLGIGSYEQYF.